This T cell receptor (beta chain) emerged from a study of patients and donors after allogeneic stem cell transplantation. From the RT-PCR reads, TCRdb called clonotypes with MiXCR, one entry per CDR3 protein. The table lists approximately 200,000 distinct CDR3 sequences, roughly two fifths of them singletons. CDR1 and CDR2 from the germline V gene are MNHEY and SVGAGI. The CDR3 is 14 residues long. Trimming removed 3 bases from V and 5 bases from J, with 11 bases in between. A few counts support this clonotype. The sequence was collected from a human donor who was either an allogeneic HSCT recipient or a stem cell or donor lymphocyte infusion donor (not recorded which). It is not recorded whose cells these are; they may come from a transplant donor. This rearrangement joins TRBV6-5 to TRBJ1-5; D not resolved. Sequenced input: blood, either unsorted or a sorted T cell fraction (not recorded which). The CDR3 sequence is CASSYSSGDQPQHF. Here the CDR3 DNA reads TGTGCCAGCAGTTATTCATCCGGAGATCAGCCCCAGCATTTT.